The 32 T cell receptor beta chains listed next were all sequenced from one sample in a study of shared clonotypes between healthy human individuals. Produced via immunoSEQ multiplex PCR; TCRdb's table is partial and in-frame only. Of some 2,100,000 clones listed, 90% to 97% are singletons. Sequenced: naive CD4+ T cells sorted from blood. Subset defined: CD45RA+ positively selected. The receptor set was obtained from a young man in good health.

The chain uses TRBV14 and TRBJ2-3; D call uncertain. The CDR3 sequence is 17 residues long. CDR1 is SGHDN and CDR2 is FVKESK in the germline V gene. V was clipped by 1 base and J by 0 bases, with 14 bases between them. CDR3 sequence: CASSQVGSSASTDTQYF. The CDR3 nucleotides read TGTGCCAGCAGCCAAGTGGGGTCCAGCGCAAGCACAGATACGCAGTATTTT. Complete variable domain (other parts from reference TRBV14 and TRBJ2-3): EAGVTQFPSHSVIEKGQTVTLRCDPISGHDNLYWYRRVMGKEIKFLLHFVKESKQDESGMPNNRFLAERTGGTYSTLKVQPAELEDSGVYFCASSQVGSSASTDTQYFGPGTRLTVL.

Of note for this clone: Other DNA sequences from this sample encode an identical CDR3 as well. The genes are TRBV10-3 and TRBJ2-7, with 9 bases aligning to TRBD1. The J segment lost 4 bases and the V segment lost 6 bases, leaving 7 bases of the junction unmatched. Germline CDR1 is ENHRY and CDR2 is SYGVKD. The CDR3 extends over 14 amino acids. The CDR3 DNA follows: TGTGCCATCAGCGCCGGGACAGGGATATACGAGCAGTACTTC. This translates into CAISAGTGIYEQYF.

This chain joins TRBV2 and TRBJ1-2; D gene uncertain. The V end lost 4 bases, the J end lost 3 bases, and 6 bases lay between the germline ends. Germline V gene data show CDR1 as SNHLY and CDR2 as FYNNEI. The CDR3 is 12 residues long. CDR3: CASSGEYYGYTF. CDR3 nucleotides: TGTGCCAGCAGTGGGGAGTACTATGGCTACACCTTC.

The chain employs TRBV11-2 and TRBJ2-7; D gene ambiguous. Germline CDR1 SGHAT, CDR2 FQNNGV. Trimming removed 5 bases at V and 1 base at J, with 18 bases between. This CDR3 has 16 amino acids. CDR3 sequence reads: CASSPRKAGQSYEQYF. In DNA, the CDR3 is TGTGCCAGCAGCCCAAGAAAGGCAGGTCAGTCCTACGAGCAGTACTTC.

This clone has a single count. The rearrangement uses TRBV7-9 and TRBJ2-2; D is unclear. This CDR3 is built from 13 residues. Trimming took 5 bases from V and 1 from J, leaving 5 bases between them. CDR1 and CDR2 (germline): SEHNR, FQNEAQ (reference sequence). CDR3 amino acids: CASSQQNTGELFF. Here the CDR3 DNA reads TGTGCCAGCAGCCAACAGAACACCGGGGAGCTGTTTTTT.

This chain joins TRBV6-6 and TRBJ2-7, with D possibly matching TRBD1 (6 bases). V was cut by 6 bases and J by 3 bases, with 12 bases left in between. The CDR3 totals 13 residues. Per the germline V gene, CDR1 is MNHNY and CDR2 is SVGAGI (reference sequence). The CDR3: CASRPGHLYEQYF. In DNA form, the CDR3 reads TGTGCCAGCAGACCGGGACATCTCTACGAGCAGTACTTC.

A single count supports this clone. The chain uses TRBV5-1 and TRBJ2-5; possibly TRBD1 for D (5 bases). Between the trimmed V and J ends, which lost 4 bases and 0 bases, there was a span of 10 bases. Per germline, CDR1 SGHRS and CDR2 YFSETQ. CDR3 length: 14 residues. CDR3: CASSQQVNQETQYF. CDR3 nucleotide sequence: TGCGCCAGCAGCCAACAGGTTAACCAAGAGACCCAGTACTTC. Variable domain in full (rest from reference TRBV5-1 and TRBJ2-5): KAGVTQTPRYLIKTRGQQVTLSCSPISGHRSVSWYQQTPGQGLQFLFEYFSETQRNKGNFPGRFSGRQFSNSRSEMNVSTLELGDSALYLCASSQQVNQETQYFGPGTRLLVL.

The V gene is TRBV2, the J gene TRBJ1-2; tentatively, D is TRBD1 (5 bases). The CDR3 runs 13 residues. V was pared by 3 bases and J by 5 bases, with 10 bases between. Germline loops: CDR1 SNHLY, CDR2 FYNNEI. The chain's CDR3 is CASSDTGYYGYTF. CDR3 DNA: TGTGCCAGCAGTGACACAGGCTATTATGGCTACACCTTC.

As to this clone: The same CDR3 arises from other DNA sequences in this sample as well. The chain carries TRBV11-2 and TRBJ2-5; D is ambiguous. Trimming cost V 1 base and J 3 bases, with 6 bases left between them. Germline CDR1 is SGHAT and CDR2 is FQNNGV. This CDR3 is 13 amino acids long. CDR3 bases: TGTGCCAGCAGCTTAGGGCAAAAAGAGACCCAGTACTTC. Translation: CASSLGQKETQYF.

V gene TRBV30 combines with J gene TRBJ1-3; D perhaps matches TRBD1 (6 bases). This CDR3 is built from 16 residues. Trimming took 0 bases from V and 2 from J, leaving 14 bases between them. In germline, CDR1 is GTSNPN, CDR2 SVGIG (reference sequence). The CDR3 sequence is CAWSVRGAGPGNTIYF. DNA for the CDR3: TGTGCCTGGAGTGTAAGGGGGGCAGGGCCTGGAAACACCATATATTTT.

The chain employs TRBV7-2 and TRBJ1-5; weak D call: TRBD1 (5 bases). V was shortened by 7 bases and J by 6 bases, with 16 bases between the two germline ends. From germline, CDR1 is SGHTA and CDR2 FQGNSA. The CDR3 loop spans 14 amino acids. The CDR3 DNA follows: TGTGCCAGCACCCTGGGGGGAGCGAGTCAGCCCCAGCATTTT. This translates into CASTLGGASQPQHF.

This rearrangement joins TRBV7-9 to TRBJ2-7; possibly TRBD1 for D (6 bases). Trimming shortened V by 1 base and J by 6 bases, and 16 bases separated the two germline ends. The CDR3 is 15 residues long. Germline CDR1 and CDR2: SEHNR and FQNEAQ (reference sequence). The CDR3 sequence: CASSLGGPGSIEQYF. The DNA for the CDR3 is TGTGCCAGCAGCTTAGGGGGGCCGGGATCCATCGAGCAGTACTTC.

The gene calls are TRBV29-1 and TRBJ2-5; TRBD2 might be the D (6 bases). The CDR3 is 13 residues long. Germline loops: CDR1 SQVTM, CDR2 ANQGSEA. V shed 8 bases and J shed 5 bases, with 18 bases lying between them. Here the CDR3 DNA reads TGCAGCTCGTCCGGGAGTGAGGTGGAGACCCAGTACTTC. Protein sequence: CSSSGSEVETQYF.

This clone has just one count. The chain is built from TRBV19 and TRBJ2-5; D not resolved. This CDR3 is built from 14 residues. The V gene lost 0 bases and the J gene lost 0 bases, with 5 bases spanning the gap. The germline CDR1 and CDR2 sequences are LNHDA and SQIVND (reference sequence). The CDR3: CASSIELYQETQYF. CDR3 DNA: TGTGCCAGTAGTATAGAATTGTACCAAGAGACCCAGTACTTC. The whole variable domain, filled in from reference TRBV19 and TRBJ2-5, reads DGGITQSPKYLFRKEGQNVTLSCEQNLNHDAMYWYRQDPGQGLRLIYYSQIVNDFQKGDIAEGYSVSREKKESFPLTVTSAQKNPTAFYLCASSIELYQETQYFGPGTRLLVL.

The chain links TRBV7-9 to TRBJ1-5; TRBD1 matches 8 bases. Germline V gene sequence: CDR1 SEHNR, CDR2 FQNEAQ (reference sequence). This CDR3 is built from 15 residues. The ends lost 5 bases at V and 5 bases at J; junction bases unmatched: 8. In DNA form, the CDR3 reads TGTGCCAGCAGCCGCGGACAGGGTCTCGATCAGCCCCAGCATTTT. Protein: CASSRGQGLDQPQHF. Filled out from reference TRBV7-9 and TRBJ1-5, the complete variable domain reads DTGVSQNPRHKITKRGQNVTFRCDPISEHNRLYWYRQTLGQGPEFLTYFQNEAQLEKSRLLSDRFSAERPKGSFSTLEIQRTEQGDSAMYLCASSRGQGLDQPQHFGDGTRLSIL.

CDR3: CASSAGPYDPGSYEQYF. The CDR3 coding sequence is TGCGCCAGCAGCGCTGGACCCTACGATCCAGGGAGCTACGAGCAGTACTTC. V and J are TRBV5-1 and TRBJ2-7; D is possibly TRBD1 or TRBD2 (5 bases each). Germline assignment: CDR1 SGHRS and CDR2 YFSETQ. CDR3 length equals 17 residues. V dropped 4 bases and J dropped 3 bases, with 23 bases sitting between them.

V usage is TRBV9 and J usage is TRBJ1-4; D not certain. Germline CDR1 and CDR2: SGDLS and YYNGEE. Trimming cost V 2 bases and J 2 bases, with 10 bases left between them. CDR3 size: 15 residues. The CDR3 nucleotides read TGTGCCAGCAGCGTCGGGGAGATGACTAATGAAAAACTGTTTTTT. Translation gives CASSVGEMTNEKLFF.

The gene calls are TRBV9 and TRBJ1-1, with unresolved D. CDR1 SGDLS and CDR2 YYNGEE come from the germline V gene. The V and J ends lost 4 bases and 2 bases respectively, with 15 bases between them. The CDR3 spans 15 residues. The chain's CDR3 is CASSFQDRVNTEAFF. The CDR3 DNA sequence: TGTGCCAGCAGCTTTCAGGACCGAGTTAACACTGAAGCTTTCTTT.

The chain uses TRBV4-3 and TRBJ1-4; 9 nucleotides match TRBD1. CDR1 and CDR2 from the germline V gene are LGHNA and YSLEER. This CDR3 comprises 16 residues. Trimming at V came to 2 bases and at J to 8 bases, leaving 9 bases not matched to a gene. The CDR3 region has the DNA TGCGCCAGCAGCCAATCCCGACAGGGGGGCTACGAAAAACTGTTTTTT. Protein sequence: CASSQSRQGGYEKLFF.

V gene TRBV6-6 combines with J gene TRBJ2-7, with D unresolved. Between the trimmed V and J ends, which lost 5 bases and 3 bases, there was a span of 11 bases. The CDR3 runs to 13 residues. Germline-derived CDR1 and CDR2 are MNHNY and SVGAGI (reference sequence). CDR3 residues: CASSGQVIYEQYF. CDR3 DNA sequence: TGTGCCAGCAGTGGGCAGGTTATCTACGAGCAGTACTTC.

V usage is TRBV12-5 and J usage is TRBJ1-5; no clear D. V lost 4 bases, J lost 6 bases, and 4 bases lay in between. Germline V gene data show CDR1 as LGHNT and CDR2 as FRNRAP. This CDR3 is built from 11 residues. The CDR3 DNA is TGTGCTAGTGGTTCGGGTCAGCCCCAGCATTTT. Its protein product is CASGSGQPQHF.

This clone occurred a few times. The rearrangement uses TRBV7-2 and TRBJ2-5; TRBD2 is a possible D gene (5 bases). Trimming left V 4 bases short and J 9 bases short, with 18 bases between. This CDR3 comprises 14 residues. CDR1 and CDR2 (germline): SGHTA, FQGNSA. CDR3 amino acids: CASSSAGQVAAQYF. CDR3 bases: TGTGCCAGCAGCTCCGCGGGCCAAGTAGCTGCCCAGTACTTC.

Only one count was recorded for this clone. The genes are TRBV6-1 and TRBJ2-5; no definite D call. The CDR3 runs 13 residues. V was clipped by 6 bases and J by 1 base, with 9 bases between them. Germline V CDR1 and CDR2: MNHNS, SASEGT. The CDR3 sequence is CASRRSAQETQYF. The CDR3 DNA reads TGTGCCAGCAGAAGATCGGCCCAAGAGACCCAGTACTTC.

The genes are TRBV5-8 and TRBJ2-3, with 8 bases lining up with TRBD1. This CDR3 contains 16 residues. With 1 base clipped from V and 5 bases from J, the junction kept 9 bases outside the gene matches. Germline loops: CDR1 SGHTS, CDR2 YDEGEE. The CDR3 loop is CASSLRAGGSGDTQYF. In DNA form, the CDR3 reads TGTGCCAGCAGCTTGAGGGCAGGGGGCTCCGGAGATACGCAGTATTTT.

A single count supports this clone. The chain joins TRBV6-5 to TRBJ2-7; D is uncertain. CDR1 and CDR2 (germline): MNHEY, SVGAGI. The V end was cut by 5 bases, the J end by 3 bases, with 8 bases between. This CDR3 is built from 12 residues. Here the CDR3 reads CASSPSGYEQYF. As DNA, the CDR3 is TGTGCCAGCAGTCCCTCAGGCTACGAGCAGTACTTC.

This clone was counted a single time. At the DNA level, this CDR3 is encoded by other sequences in the same sample as well. The chain couples TRBV6-1 to TRBJ2-7; the match to TRBD2 covers 9 bases. J was trimmed by 1 base and V by 5 bases; bases with no gene match: 3. The germline V gene encodes CDR1 MNHNS and CDR2 SASEGT. The CDR3 length is 14 residues. As DNA, the CDR3 is TGTGCCAGCAGTCGACTAGCGGATTCCTACGAGCAGTACTTC. It encodes CASSRLADSYEQYF.

J is TRBJ2-7 and V is TRBV29-1; 11 positions agree with TRBD2. The V and J ends lost 8 bases and 4 bases, in that order; junction bases with no gene match: 7. This CDR3 comprises 13 residues. Germline V gives CDR1 SQVTM, CDR2 ANQGSEA. The CDR3 loop reads CSIGTSGLYEQYF. Written as DNA, the CDR3 is TGCAGCATCGGGACTAGCGGCCTGTACGAGCAGTACTTC.

This clone was seen only once. Other DNA sequences within the sample encode an identical CDR3. This chain uses TRBV7-9 with TRBJ1-1; 7 bases are shared with TRBD1. V was clipped by 3 bases and J by 2 bases; unmatched bases: 6. This CDR3 comprises 15 residues. Germline loops: CDR1 SEHNR, CDR2 FQNEAQ (reference sequence). The CDR3 region has the DNA TGTGCCAGCAGCTTGGACGGGACAGCCAACACTGAAGCTTTCTTT. It encodes CASSLDGTANTEAFF.

The chain links TRBV28 to TRBJ1-5, with D tentatively TRBD1 (6 bases). The CDR3 extends over 13 amino acids. The germline CDR1 and CDR2 sequences are MDHEN and SYDVKM. V lost 4 bases and J lost 7, with 11 bases in between. The CDR3 region has the DNA TGTGCCAGCAGTTATACAGGGACCCAGCCCCAGCATTTT. As protein: CASSYTGTQPQHF.

CDR3 in amino acids: CASSPSRGVAGGTDTQYF. In DNA, the CDR3 is TGTGCCAGCAGCCCATCCCGGGGAGTAGCGGGGGGCACAGATACGCAGTATTTT. The rearrangement joins TRBV7-8 to TRBJ2-3, with 9 nucleotides matching TRBD2. The V segment lost 5 bases and the J segment 1 base; nucleotides outside the gene matches: 13. The CDR3 covers 18 residues. CDR1 is SGHVS, CDR2 FQNEAQ, per germline.

Note on this clone: The sample carries other DNA sequences with the same CDR3. This CDR3 reads CASSLTTGELFF. CDR3 nucleotide sequence: TGTGCCAGCAGTTTAACGACCGGGGAGCTGTTTTTT. This sequence joins TRBV28 and TRBJ2-2; no firm D call. V was clipped by 2 bases and J by 5 bases, with 3 bases between them. Germline lookup yields CDR1 MDHEN and CDR2 SYDVKM. The CDR3 covers 12 residues.

This chain connects TRBV2 to TRBJ1-2; D might be TRBD1 (6 bases). Per germline, CDR1 SNHLY and CDR2 FYNNEI. V was trimmed by 1 base and J by 8 bases, leaving 14 bases between them. CDR3 length equals 14 residues. The CDR3: CASSEGQGTGGYTF. The DNA for the CDR3 is TGTGCCAGCAGTGAAGGGCAGGGTACAGGGGGCTACACCTTC.